This TCR beta chain was captured by sequencing in a study of T-cell reconstitution after alpha-beta-depleted transplantation in children. The germline V gene has CDR1 MGHDK and CDR2 SYGVNS. Trimming pared 1 base from V and 0 bases from J, leaving 10 bases between. CDR3 size: 16 residues. General observations from the study: Fresh T-cell production supplied most of the T-cell counts and diversity seen one year after transplant. After transplant, high TCRbeta diversity at day 60 in some patients arose from surviving recipient T cells and thymic progenitors. About two months after transplant, alpha-beta T cells reportedly came from several hundred expanded graft clones.

Researchers prepared the TCRbeta library using unique molecular identifiers, the study reports. TCRdb re-derived calls from the PCR reads in MiXCR, one entry per CDR3 protein. The table has some 220,000 distinct CDR3 sequences, 9.5% to 13% seen once. This clonotype has ten or more counts. Its antigen is still unknown. The clonotype was recovered from a child under two years old with acute myeloid leukemia, due to receive a stem cell transplant. The chain has TRBV25-1 and TRBJ1-5, with no clear D. The sequenced sample was PBMCs, obtained before TCRalphabeta/CD19-depleted stem cell transplant. The CDR3 is CASSELESDSNQPQHF. The CDR3 region has the DNA TGTGCCAGCAGTGAATTGGAGAGTGATAGCAATCAGCCCCAGCATTTT. The full variable domain, completed using reference TRBV25-1 and TRBJ1-5, is EADIYQTPRYLVIGTGKKITLECSQTMGHDKMYWYQQDPGMELHLIHYSYGVNSTEKGDLSSESTVSRIRTEHFPLTLESARPSHTSQYLCASSELESDSNQPQHFGDGTRLSIL.